These 7 T cell receptor beta chains originate from one sample sequenced in a study of T cells in Graves' hyperthyroidism and ophthalmopathy. The TCR beta CDR3 regions underwent amplification using RNA transcripts as the source. The study used the HTBI primer set for a first-round RT-PCR of the TCR CDR3. One entry per CDR3 protein, called by TCRdb with MiXCR from the multiplex PCR reads. The data contain 800,000 or so distinct CDR3 sequences, around 39% of them singletons. Specimen: blood. Receptor source: a young man with Graves' hyperthyroidism.

A remark on this clonotype: Because the CDR3's place on the DNA is in doubt, the DNA is left out and the CDR3 is given as listed by TCRdb. The rearrangement joins TRBV29-1 to TRBJ2-6; TRBD1, as called in the table, went unchecked against the DNA. Ends included, the CDR3 has 24 residues. Germline lookup yields CDR1 SQVTM and CDR2 ANQGSEA. The CDR3 reads CSVDRDDGNTIYFGEGSGANVLTF.

This chain uses TRBV10-3 with TRBJ1-6; D perhaps matches TRBD1 (5 bases). CDR3 length equals 14 residues. Trimming shortened V by 6 bases and J by 11 bases, and 17 bases separated the two germline ends. The germline V gene has CDR1 ENHRY and CDR2 SYGVKD. The CDR3 here is CAIRTLDTETPLHF. The DNA of the CDR3 is TGTGCCATCAGGACGTTGGACACTGAGACACCCCTCCACTTT.

The V and J genes are TRBV19 and TRBJ1-1; 10 bases line up with TRBD1. The CDR3 totals 16 residues. Germline V gene sequence: CDR1 LNHDA, CDR2 SQIVND (reference sequence). Trimming took 5 bases from V and 6 from J; bases not matched to a gene: 12. In DNA, the CDR3 is TGTGCCAGTAGTCCACCCGGGACAGGGGTCATCCCTGAAGCTTTCTTT. This gives the protein CASSPPGTGVIPEAFF.

The rearrangement uses TRBV5-1 and TRBJ1-1; D may be TRBD1 (6 bases). The CDR3 has 18 residues. Germline V gene lookup returns CDR1 SGHRS and CDR2 YFSETQ. V dropped 4 bases and J dropped 0 bases, with 22 bases sitting between them. This CDR3 is CASSPPRSGALMNTEAFF. The DNA of the CDR3 is TGCGCCAGCAGCCCTCCAAGGTCGGGGGCCCTCATGAACACTGAAGCTTTCTTT. The full variable domain, in which reference TRBV5-1 and TRBJ1-1 provide the parts outside the CDR3, is KAGVTQTPRYLIKTRGQQVTLSCSPISGHRSVSWYQQTPGQGLQFLFEYFSETQRNKGNFPGRFSGRQFSNSRSEMNVSTLELGDSALYLCASSPPRSGALMNTEAFFGQGTRLTVV.

This clonotype came up a few times. This chain uses TRBV7-8 with TRBJ1-1; tentative D call: TRBD1 (6 bases). This CDR3 region has 14 residues. Between the trimmed V and J ends, which lost 1 base and 6 bases, there was a span of 12 bases. Germline values: CDR1 SGHVS, CDR2 FQNEAQ. The CDR3 region has the DNA TGTGCCAGCAGCTTAGGAGGGGGGGCGGCTGAAGCTTTCTTT. Amino acids: CASSLGGGAAEAFF. Combining the CDR3 with reference TRBV7-8 and TRBJ1-1 gives the whole variable domain GAGVSQSPRYKVAKRGQDVALRCDPISGHVSLFWYQQALGQGPEFLTYFQNEAQLDKSGLPSDRFFAERPEGSVSTLKIQRTQQEDSAVYLCASSLGGGAAEAFFGQGTRLTVV.

This clonotype was counted many times. The chain has TRBV5-1 and TRBJ1-1; the match to TRBD1 covers 9 bases. The CDR3 length is 16 residues. Trimming took 1 base from V and 0 from J; bases not matched to a gene: 4. Germline V gives CDR1 SGHRS, CDR2 YFSETQ. The CDR3 DNA reads TGCGCCAGCAGCTTGCGGACAGGGGATTTGAACACTGAAGCTTTCTTT. Translation: CASSLRTGDLNTEAFF. The complete variable domain, with remaining parts taken from reference TRBV5-1 and TRBJ1-1, reads KAGVTQTPRYLIKTRGQQVTLSCSPISGHRSVSWYQQTPGQGLQFLFEYFSETQRNKGNFPGRFSGRQFSNSRSEMNVSTLELGDSALYLCASSLRTGDLNTEAFFGQGTRLTVV.

There are many counts of this clonotype. The genes are TRBV7-2 and TRBJ2-7; D perhaps matches TRBD1 (5 bases). Germline V gene sequence: CDR1 SGHTA, CDR2 FQGNSA. V was pared by 6 bases and J by 6 bases, with 15 bases between. The CDR3 is made up of 13 amino acids. In DNA, the CDR3 is TGTGCCAGCAGTACGACCAGGGCCGGCGAGCAGTACTTC. Its protein is CASSTTRAGEQYF.